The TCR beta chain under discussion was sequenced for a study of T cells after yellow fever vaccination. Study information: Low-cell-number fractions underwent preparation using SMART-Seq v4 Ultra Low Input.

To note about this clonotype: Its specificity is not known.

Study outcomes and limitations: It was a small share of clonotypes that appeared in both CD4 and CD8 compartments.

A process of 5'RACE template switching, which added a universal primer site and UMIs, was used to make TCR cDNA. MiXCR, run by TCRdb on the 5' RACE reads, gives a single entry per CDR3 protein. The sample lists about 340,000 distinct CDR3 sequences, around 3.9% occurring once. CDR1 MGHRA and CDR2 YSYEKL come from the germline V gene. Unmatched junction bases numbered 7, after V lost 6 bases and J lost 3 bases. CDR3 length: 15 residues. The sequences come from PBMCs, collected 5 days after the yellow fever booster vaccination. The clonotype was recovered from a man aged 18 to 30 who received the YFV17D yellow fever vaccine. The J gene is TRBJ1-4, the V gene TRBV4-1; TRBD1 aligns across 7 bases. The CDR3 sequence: CASSPTGEANEKLFF. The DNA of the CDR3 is TGCGCCAGCAGTCCTACAGGGGAGGCTAATGAAAAACTGTTTTTT.